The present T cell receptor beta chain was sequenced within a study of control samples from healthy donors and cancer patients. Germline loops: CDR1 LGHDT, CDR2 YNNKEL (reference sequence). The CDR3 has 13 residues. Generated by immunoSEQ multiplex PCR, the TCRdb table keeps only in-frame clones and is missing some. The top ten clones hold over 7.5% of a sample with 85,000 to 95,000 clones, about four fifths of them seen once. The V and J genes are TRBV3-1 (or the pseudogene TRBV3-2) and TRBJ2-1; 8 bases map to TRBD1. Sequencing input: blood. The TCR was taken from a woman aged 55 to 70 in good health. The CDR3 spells CAQVGQGYNEQFF. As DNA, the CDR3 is TGTGCTCAAGTAGGACAGGGCTACAATGAGCAGTTCTTC.